Below are 23 T cell receptor beta chains sequenced from a single sample in a study of control samples from healthy donors and cancer patients. Assay used: immunoSEQ multiplex PCR; TCRdb lists only in-frame clones, some missing. The sample shows under 140,000 clones, approximately 88% of them seen only once. Sequences were obtained from PBMCs. All receptors derive from a woman aged 60-75 years with lung cancer.

This chain connects TRBV5-4 to TRBJ2-4, with D possibly TRBD1 on 5 matching bases. The CDR3 has 15 residues. The germline CDR1 and CDR2 sequences are SGHNT and YYREEE (reference sequence). Trimming took 2 bases from V and 8 from J, leaving 17 bases between them. CDR3 nucleotides: TGTGCCAGCAGCTTCGGGCTGGGGCGCAGTGACATTCAGTACTTC. Encoded protein: CASSFGLGRSDIQYF.

The chain has TRBV6-5 and TRBJ2-3, with D perhaps given as TRBD1 or TRBD2 (5 bases each). V lost 6 bases, J lost 2 bases, and 15 bases lay in between. The CDR3 is made up of 15 amino acids. The germline V gene has CDR1 MNHEY and CDR2 SVGAGI. The CDR3 DNA sequence: TGTGCCAGCAGCTCCGGGACGGTGGACACAGATACGCAGTATTTT. It encodes CASSSGTVDTDTQYF.

The table lists this clone with a few counts. CDR3 nucleotide sequence: TGCAGTGCTGGTGGCAGACACAATCAGCCCCAGCATTTT. As protein: CSAGGRHNQPQHF. This chain links TRBV20-1 with TRBJ1-5; D unresolved. V dropped 5 bases and J dropped 3 bases, with 11 bases sitting between them. This CDR3 comprises 13 residues. The germline CDR1 and CDR2 sequences are DFQATT and SNEGSKA (reference sequence).

This clone has more than one count but fewer than ten. The rearrangement joins TRBV7-3 to TRBJ1-5; 8 nucleotides align to TRBD1. The germline CDR1 and CDR2 sequences are SGHTA and FQGTGA. The CDR3 runs to 16 residues. The ends lost 5 bases at V and 5 bases at J; junction bases unmatched: 11. The CDR3 protein is CASSPGGQAPHQPQHF. In nucleotides, the CDR3 is TGTGCCAGCAGCCCCGGGGGACAGGCCCCCCATCAGCCCCAGCATTTT. The variable domain in full, with the rest retrieved from reference TRBV7-3 and TRBJ1-5, is GAGVSQTPSNKVTEKGKYVELRCDPISGHTALYWYRQSLGQGPEFLIYFQGTGAADDSGLPNDRFFAVRPEGSVSTLKIQRTERGDSAVYLCASSPGGQAPHQPQHFGDGTRLSIL.

The gene calls are TRBV30 and TRBJ1-3; D perhaps matches TRBD1 (6 bases). This CDR3 has 13 amino acids. CDR1 and CDR2 (germline): GTSNPN, SVGIG (reference sequence). The DNA for the CDR3 is TGTGCTCGAGGGGGGGGCCGTGGAAACACCATATATTTT. Amino acid sequence: CARGGGRGNTIYF.

V usage is TRBV12-5 and J usage is TRBJ2-1, with no clear D. Germline CDR1 and CDR2: LGHNT and FRNRAP. The V end lost 5 bases, the J end lost 0 bases, and 14 bases lay between the germline ends. This CDR3 is built from 16 residues. The CDR3 protein is CASGLTTLYSYNEQFF. In DNA form, the CDR3 reads TGTGCTAGTGGTCTCACAACACTTTACTCCTACAATGAGCAGTTCTTC.

This chain connects TRBV3-1 (or the pseudogene TRBV3-2) to TRBJ2-1; 12 positions agree with TRBD2. From germline, CDR1 is LGHDT and CDR2 YNNKEL (reference sequence). The CDR3 spans 16 residues. The trim removed 3 bases at V and 12 bases at J, leaving 12 bases unmatched. CDR3 DNA sequence: TGTGCCAGCAGCCATGAGCGTGGACTAGCGGGAAAGGGGCAGTTCTTC. Residues: CASSHERGLAGKGQFF.

The gene calls are TRBV6-2 or TRBV6-3 and TRBJ2-1; TRBD2 matches 8 bases. V was clipped by 5 bases and J by 6 bases; unmatched bases: 9. The CDR3 runs to 15 residues. Germline V gives CDR1 MNHEY, CDR2 SVGEGT. CDR3 bases: TGTGCCAGCAGTCCCATGGCGGGAGGTCCCAATGAGCAGTTCTTC. Encoded protein: CASSPMAGGPNEQFF.

The genes are TRBV11-2 and TRBJ1-4; D uncertain. From germline, CDR1 is SGHAT and CDR2 FQNNGV. The germline V and J ends were trimmed by 1 base and 2 bases, with 11 bases remaining between them. This CDR3 is built from 16 residues. The CDR3 region is CASSLVAGRTNEKLFF. The CDR3 region has the DNA TGTGCCAGCAGCTTAGTGGCGGGCAGGACTAATGAAAAACTGTTTTTT.

The V call is TRBV3-1 (or the pseudogene TRBV3-2), the J call TRBJ1-6; D gene unclear. The CDR3 is 15 residues long. Germline V CDR1 and CDR2: LGHDT, YNNKEL (reference sequence). V was shortened by 0 bases and J by 9 bases, with 12 bases between the two germline ends. CDR3 protein: CASSQDTGLSSPLHF. The CDR3 nucleotides read TGTGCCAGCAGCCAAGACACCGGCCTGAGTTCACCCCTCCACTTT.

The gene calls are TRBV3-1 (or the pseudogene TRBV3-2) and TRBJ1-1; D is uncertain. CDR1 is LGHDT, CDR2 YNNKEL, per germline (reference sequence). The CDR3 sequence is 14 residues long. V lost 0 bases to trimming and J lost 1 base, with 6 bases between them. The chain's CDR3 is CASSQDEPNTEAFF. In DNA, the CDR3 is TGTGCCAGCAGCCAAGATGAACCGAACACTGAAGCTTTCTTT.

The J gene is TRBJ1-2, the V gene TRBV12-3 or TRBV12-4; D gene unclear. Trimming stripped 3 bases from V and 6 bases from J, with 11 bases between. This CDR3 has 13 amino acids. This CDR3 reads CASSLEFRNGYTF. The CDR3 DNA sequence: TGTGCCAGCAGTTTGGAGTTCAGGAATGGCTACACCTTC.

The rearrangement uses TRBV7-8 and TRBJ2-6; D could derive from TRBD1 or TRBD2 (5 bases each). The CDR3 is 18 residues long. Germline lookup yields CDR1 SGHVS and CDR2 FQNEAQ. The V gene lost 5 bases and the J gene lost 0 bases, with 17 bases spanning the gap. The chain's CDR3 is CASSPAGTDFSGANVLTF. In DNA form, the CDR3 reads TGTGCCAGCAGCCCCGCCGGGACGGACTTCTCTGGGGCCAACGTCCTGACTTTC.

J is TRBJ2-1 and V is TRBV7-9; the match to TRBD2 covers 7 bases. J gave up 15 bases and V 3 bases, and 8 bases lay outside the gene matches. The CDR3 runs 12 residues. The germline V gene has CDR1 SEHNR and CDR2 FQNEAQ (reference sequence). The CDR3 reads CASSFSGLDGFF. In DNA form, the CDR3 reads TGTGCCAGCAGCTTTAGCGGGCTTGATGGGTTCTTC.

This clone occurred a few times. The V and J genes are TRBV4-2 and TRBJ1-1; TRBD1 might be the D (6 bases). Trimming shortened V by 1 base and J by 5 bases, and 17 bases separated the two germline ends. Per germline, CDR1 LGHNA and CDR2 YNFKEQ. The CDR3 contains 16 residues. For the CDR3, the DNA is TGTGCCAGCAGCCAAGTACACGCGGGGGCGCAGACTGAAGCTTTCTTT. Translating gives CASSQVHAGAQTEAFF.

This chain uses TRBV6-5 with TRBJ2-1; D may be TRBD1 or TRBD2 (5 bases each). This CDR3 is built from 15 residues. Per the germline V gene, CDR1 is MNHEY and CDR2 is SVGAGI. V gave up 6 bases and J gave up 5 bases, with 17 bases separating them. The DNA for the CDR3 is TGTGCCAGCAGCCCCGGGACCCAACGGCACAATGAGCAGTTCTTC. Its translation: CASSPGTQRHNEQFF.

In its sample, this clone was seen a few times. The chain employs TRBV4-3 and TRBJ2-3, with 9 bases lining up with TRBD2. Germline V gene lookup returns CDR1 LGHNA and CDR2 YSLEER. This CDR3 has 15 amino acids. V trimming: 0 bases; J trimming: 5 bases; junction bases outside the gene matches: 3. CDR3 bases: TGCGCCAGCAGCCAAGACCTAGCGGGGATAGATACGCAGTATTTT. The encoded protein is CASSQDLAGIDTQYF.

This clone was observed once. This sequence joins TRBV19 and TRBJ2-3; TRBD1 matches at 7 bases. The CDR3 sequence is 16 residues long. Trimming at V came to 5 bases and at J to 2 bases, leaving 10 bases not matched to a gene. Germline V CDR1 and CDR2: LNHDA, SQIVND (reference sequence). CDR3 in DNA: TGTGCCAGTAGTGCCCGACAGGGAGCCCCCACAGATACGCAGTATTTT. It is translated as CASSARQGAPTDTQYF.

This chain joins TRBV6-6 and TRBJ1-2; D is unclear. The CDR3 sequence is 12 residues long. The V end lost 4 bases, the J end lost 6 bases, and 9 bases lay between the germline ends. From germline, CDR1 is MNHNY and CDR2 SVGAGI (reference sequence). CDR3 sequence (DNA): TGTGCCAGCAGTTCCCCGGGAAATGGCTACACCTTC. Translating gives CASSSPGNGYTF.

The chain recombines TRBV7-8 with TRBJ1-5; D uncertain. Trimming took off 5 bases at V and 6 bases at J, with 17 bases between the two ends. This CDR3 has 15 amino acids. Germline V gives CDR1 SGHVS, CDR2 FQNEAQ. The CDR3 protein is CASSPDRPVRQPQHF. The CDR3 DNA reads as TGTGCCAGCAGCCCAGATCGACCCGTCCGTCAGCCCCAGCATTTT.

This clone appeared a few times. This chain joins TRBV7-9 and TRBJ2-5; D is tentatively TRBD1 or TRBD2 (7 bases each). The CDR3 is made up of 15 amino acids. Looked up from germline, CDR1 is SEHNR and CDR2 is FQNEAQ (reference sequence). Trimming stripped 6 bases from V and 2 bases from J, with 16 bases between. CDR3 in amino acids: CASSRRQGGQETQYF. CDR3 nucleotides: TGTGCCAGCAGTCGCAGACAGGGAGGGCAAGAGACCCAGTACTTC.

The chain uses TRBV6-2 or TRBV6-3 and TRBJ1-5, with unresolved D. The CDR3 has 13 residues. V was trimmed by 5 bases and J by 4 bases, leaving 9 bases between them. CDR1 and CDR2 (germline): MNHEY, SVGEGT. The CDR3 reads CASSETRNQPQHF. CDR3 nucleotides: TGTGCCAGCAGTGAGACGAGAAATCAGCCCCAGCATTTT.

CDR3: CASSPPNRDGTDTQYF. CDR3 coding DNA: TGTGCCAGCTCACCACCTAATCGGGACGGCACAGATACGCAGTATTTT. The V gene is TRBV18, the J gene TRBJ2-3; D possibly uses TRBD1 or TRBD2 (5 bases each). Germline V gene lookup returns CDR1 KGHSH and CDR2 LQKENI. Deletions cut 0 bases from V and 1 base from J, with 11 bases between. The CDR3 runs 16 residues.